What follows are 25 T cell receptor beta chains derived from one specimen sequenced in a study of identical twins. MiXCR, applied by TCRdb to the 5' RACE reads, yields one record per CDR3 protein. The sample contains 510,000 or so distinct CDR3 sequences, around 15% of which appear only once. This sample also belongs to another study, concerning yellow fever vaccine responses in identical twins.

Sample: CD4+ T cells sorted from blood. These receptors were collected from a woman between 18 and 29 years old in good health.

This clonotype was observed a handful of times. CDR3 in amino acids: CASSPPMGQETQYF. CDR3 in DNA: TGTGCCAGCAGCCCCCCCATGGGCCAAGAGACCCAGTACTTC. The rearrangement uses TRBV11-2 and TRBJ2-5; D call uncertain. Deletions cut 5 bases from V and 1 base from J, with 11 bases between. Germline loops: CDR1 SGHAT, CDR2 FQNNGV. The CDR3 extends over 14 amino acids.

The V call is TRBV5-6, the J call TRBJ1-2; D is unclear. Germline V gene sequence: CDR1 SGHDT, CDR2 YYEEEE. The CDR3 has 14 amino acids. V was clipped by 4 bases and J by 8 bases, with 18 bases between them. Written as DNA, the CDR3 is TGTGCCAGCAGCCTTACAAGGTTTTTATGGGGCTACACCTTC. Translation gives CASSLTRFLWGYTF.

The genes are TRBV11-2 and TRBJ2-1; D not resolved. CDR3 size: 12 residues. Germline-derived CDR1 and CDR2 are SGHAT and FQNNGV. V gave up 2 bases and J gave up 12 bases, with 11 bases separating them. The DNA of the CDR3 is TGTGCCAGCAGCTTATGGGAATTTGGGCAGTTCTTC. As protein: CASSLWEFGQFF.

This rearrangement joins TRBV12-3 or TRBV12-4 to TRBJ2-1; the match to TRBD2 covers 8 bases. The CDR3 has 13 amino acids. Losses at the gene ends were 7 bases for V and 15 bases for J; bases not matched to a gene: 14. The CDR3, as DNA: TGTGCCAGCACCCGGGGGGGCAGGGTTGCTCCGTTCTTC. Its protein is CASTRGGRVAPFF.

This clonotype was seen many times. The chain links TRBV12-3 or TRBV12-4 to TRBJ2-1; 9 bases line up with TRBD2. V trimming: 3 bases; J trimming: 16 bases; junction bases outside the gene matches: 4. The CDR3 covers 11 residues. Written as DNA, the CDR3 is TGTGCCAGCAGTTTGGGAGCGGGAGGTTTCTTC. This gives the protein CASSLGAGGFF.

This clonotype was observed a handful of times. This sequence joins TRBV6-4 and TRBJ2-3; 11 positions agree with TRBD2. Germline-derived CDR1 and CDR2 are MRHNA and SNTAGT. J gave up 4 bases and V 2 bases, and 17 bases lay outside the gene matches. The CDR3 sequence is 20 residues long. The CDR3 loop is CASSDPLDSGRAYTPDTQYF. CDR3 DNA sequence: TGTGCCAGCAGTGACCCCCTGGATAGCGGGAGGGCGTACACCCCAGATACGCAGTATTTT.

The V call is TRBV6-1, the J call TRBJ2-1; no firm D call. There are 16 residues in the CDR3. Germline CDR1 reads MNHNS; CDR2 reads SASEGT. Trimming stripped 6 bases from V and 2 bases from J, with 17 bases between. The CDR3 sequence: CASRRIYAAPYNEQFF. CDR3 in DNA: TGTGCCAGCAGGAGGATCTACGCGGCCCCCTACAATGAGCAGTTCTTC.

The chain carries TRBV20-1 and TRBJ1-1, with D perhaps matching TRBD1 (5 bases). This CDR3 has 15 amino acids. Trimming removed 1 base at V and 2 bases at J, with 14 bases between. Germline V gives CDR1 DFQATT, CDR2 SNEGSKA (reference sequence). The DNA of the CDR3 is TGCAGTGCTAGAGGTCGGGGACCGGGAAACACTGAAGCTTTCTTT. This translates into CSARGRGPGNTEAFF.

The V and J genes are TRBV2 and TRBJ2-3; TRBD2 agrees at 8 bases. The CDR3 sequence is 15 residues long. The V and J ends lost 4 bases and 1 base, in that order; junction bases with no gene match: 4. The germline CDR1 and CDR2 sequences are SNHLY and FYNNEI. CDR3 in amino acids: CASSVVSGGTDTQYF. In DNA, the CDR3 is TGTGCCAGCAGTGTAGTTAGCGGGGGCACAGATACGCAGTATTTT.

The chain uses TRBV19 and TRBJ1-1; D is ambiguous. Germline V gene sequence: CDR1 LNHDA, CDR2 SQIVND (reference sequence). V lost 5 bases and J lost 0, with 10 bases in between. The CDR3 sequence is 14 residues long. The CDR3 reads CASSVRTLNTEAFF. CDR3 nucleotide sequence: TGTGCCAGTAGTGTCAGGACGTTGAACACTGAAGCTTTCTTT. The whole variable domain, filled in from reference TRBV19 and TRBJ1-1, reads DGGITQSPKYLFRKEGQNVTLSCEQNLNHDAMYWYRQDPGQGLRLIYYSQIVNDFQKGDIAEGYSVSREKKESFPLTVTSAQKNPTAFYLCASSVRTLNTEAFFGQGTRLTVV.

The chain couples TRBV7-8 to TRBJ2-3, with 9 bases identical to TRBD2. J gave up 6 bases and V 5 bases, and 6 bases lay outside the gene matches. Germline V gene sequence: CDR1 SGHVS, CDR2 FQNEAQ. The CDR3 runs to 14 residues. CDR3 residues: CASSRLAVGDTQYF. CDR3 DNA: TGTGCCAGCAGCCGACTAGCGGTCGGTGATACGCAGTATTTT.

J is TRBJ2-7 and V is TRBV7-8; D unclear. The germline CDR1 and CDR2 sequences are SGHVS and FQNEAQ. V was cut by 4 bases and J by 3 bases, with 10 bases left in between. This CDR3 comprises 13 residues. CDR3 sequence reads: CASSSPINYEQYF. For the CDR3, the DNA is TGTGCCAGCAGCTCCCCTATAAACTACGAGCAGTACTTC.

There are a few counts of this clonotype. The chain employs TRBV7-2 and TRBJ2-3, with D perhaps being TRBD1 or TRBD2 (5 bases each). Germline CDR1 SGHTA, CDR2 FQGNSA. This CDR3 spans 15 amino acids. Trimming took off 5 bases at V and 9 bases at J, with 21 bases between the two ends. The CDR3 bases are TGTGCCAGCAGCGCGAACCACATCAGGGAGAGCACGCAGTATTTT. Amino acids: CASSANHIRESTQYF.

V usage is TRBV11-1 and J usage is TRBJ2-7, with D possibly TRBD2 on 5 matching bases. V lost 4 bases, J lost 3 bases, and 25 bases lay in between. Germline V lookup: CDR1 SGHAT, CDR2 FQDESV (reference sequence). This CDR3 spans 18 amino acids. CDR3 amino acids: CASSSRPFSGQEDYEQYF. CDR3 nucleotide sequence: TGTGCCAGCAGCTCGAGACCTTTCTCCGGGCAGGAGGACTACGAGCAGTACTTC.

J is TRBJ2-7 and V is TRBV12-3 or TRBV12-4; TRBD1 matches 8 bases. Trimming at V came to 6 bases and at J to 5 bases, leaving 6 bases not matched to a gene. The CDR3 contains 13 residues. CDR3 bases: TGTGCCAGCAGCCCGGACAGGGTGCACGAGCAGTACGTC. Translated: CASSPDRVHEQYV.

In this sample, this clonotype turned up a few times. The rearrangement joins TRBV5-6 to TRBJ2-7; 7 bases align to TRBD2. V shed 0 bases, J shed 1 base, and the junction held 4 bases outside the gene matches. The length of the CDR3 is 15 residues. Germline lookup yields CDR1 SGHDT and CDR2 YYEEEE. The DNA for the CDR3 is TGTGCCAGCAGCTTGGCGGGGGGTTGGTCCTACGAGCAGTACTTC. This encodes CASSLAGGWSYEQYF. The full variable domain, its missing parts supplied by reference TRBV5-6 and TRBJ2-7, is DAGVTQSPTHLIKTRGQQVTLRCSPKSGHDTVSWYQQALGQGPQFIFQYYEEEERQRGNFPDRFSGHQFPNYSSELNVNALLLGDSALYLCASSLAGGWSYEQYFGPGTRLTVT.

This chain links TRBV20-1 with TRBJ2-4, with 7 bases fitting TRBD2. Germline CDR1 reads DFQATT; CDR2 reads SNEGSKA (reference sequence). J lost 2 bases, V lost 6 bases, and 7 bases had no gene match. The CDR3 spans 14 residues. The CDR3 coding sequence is TGCAGTGCCACTAGCGTTATAACCAAAAACATTCAGTACTTC. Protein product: CSATSVITKNIQYF.

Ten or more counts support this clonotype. CDR3 protein: CASSGLGVNEQFF. The CDR3 nucleotides are TGTGCCAGCTCTGGACTCGGGGTCAATGAGCAGTTCTTC. V usage is TRBV12-3 or TRBV12-4 and J usage is TRBJ2-1; a possible D gene is TRBD2 (5 bases). V dropped 8 bases and J dropped 6 bases, with 14 bases sitting between them. The CDR3 consists of 13 residues.

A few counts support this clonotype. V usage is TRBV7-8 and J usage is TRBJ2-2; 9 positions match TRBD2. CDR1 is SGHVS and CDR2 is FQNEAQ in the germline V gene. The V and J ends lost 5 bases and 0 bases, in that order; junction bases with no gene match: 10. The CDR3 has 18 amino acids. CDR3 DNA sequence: TGTGCCAGCAGCGCTTACGGCAGCGGGGGGTCGAACACCGGGGAGCTGTTTTTT. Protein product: CASSAYGSGGSNTGELFF. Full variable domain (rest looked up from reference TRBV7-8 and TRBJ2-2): GAGVSQSPRYKVAKRGQDVALRCDPISGHVSLFWYQQALGQGPEFLTYFQNEAQLDKSGLPSDRFFAERPEGSVSTLKIQRTQQEDSAVYLCASSAYGSGGSNTGELFFGEGSRLTVL.

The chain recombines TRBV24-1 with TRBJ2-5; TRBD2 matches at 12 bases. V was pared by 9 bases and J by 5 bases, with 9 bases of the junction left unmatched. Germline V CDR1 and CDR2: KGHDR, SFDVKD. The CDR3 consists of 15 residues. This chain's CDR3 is CATGGLAGSSETQYF. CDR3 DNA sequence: TGTGCCACCGGAGGACTAGCGGGAAGTAGCGAGACCCAGTACTTC.

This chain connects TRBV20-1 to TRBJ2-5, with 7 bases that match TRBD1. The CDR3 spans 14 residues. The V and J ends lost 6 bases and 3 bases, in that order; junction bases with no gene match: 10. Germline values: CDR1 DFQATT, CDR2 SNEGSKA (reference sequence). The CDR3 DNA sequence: TGCAGTGCGAGGGACAGACAAATGGAAGAGACCCAGTACTTC. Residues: CSARDRQMEETQYF.

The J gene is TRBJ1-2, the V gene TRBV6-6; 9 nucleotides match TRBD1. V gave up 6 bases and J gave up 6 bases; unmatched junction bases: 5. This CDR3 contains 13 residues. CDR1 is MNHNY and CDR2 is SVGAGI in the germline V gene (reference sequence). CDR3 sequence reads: CASSWDRVDGYTF. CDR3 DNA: TGTGCCAGCAGCTGGGACAGGGTCGATGGCTACACCTTC.

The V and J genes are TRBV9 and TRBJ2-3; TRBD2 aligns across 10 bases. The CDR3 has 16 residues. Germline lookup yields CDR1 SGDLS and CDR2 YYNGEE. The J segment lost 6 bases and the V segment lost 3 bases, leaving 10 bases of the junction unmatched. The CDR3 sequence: CASSATGLAILDTQYF. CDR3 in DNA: TGTGCCAGCAGCGCCACGGGACTAGCGATTCTTGATACGCAGTATTTT. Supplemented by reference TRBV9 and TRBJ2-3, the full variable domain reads DSGVTQTPKHLITATGQRVTLRCSPRSGDLSVYWYQQSLDQGLQFLIQYYNGEERAKGNILERFSAQQFPDLHSELNLSSLELGDSALYFCASSATGLAILDTQYFGPGTRLTVL.

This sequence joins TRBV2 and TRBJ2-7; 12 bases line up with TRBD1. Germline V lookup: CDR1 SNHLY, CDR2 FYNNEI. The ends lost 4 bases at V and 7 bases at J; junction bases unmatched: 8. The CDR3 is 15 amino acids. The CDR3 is CASSGPGQGAGEQYV. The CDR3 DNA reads TGTGCCAGCAGTGGCCCGGGACAGGGGGCGGGGGAGCAGTACGTC.

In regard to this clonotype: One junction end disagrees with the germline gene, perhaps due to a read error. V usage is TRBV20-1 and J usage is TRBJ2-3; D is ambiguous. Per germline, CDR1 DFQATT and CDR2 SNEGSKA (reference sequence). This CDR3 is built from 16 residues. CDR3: CGARDPPAANTDTQYF. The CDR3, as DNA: TGCGGTGCTAGAGATCCCCCCGCGGCAAACACAGATACGCAGTATTTT.